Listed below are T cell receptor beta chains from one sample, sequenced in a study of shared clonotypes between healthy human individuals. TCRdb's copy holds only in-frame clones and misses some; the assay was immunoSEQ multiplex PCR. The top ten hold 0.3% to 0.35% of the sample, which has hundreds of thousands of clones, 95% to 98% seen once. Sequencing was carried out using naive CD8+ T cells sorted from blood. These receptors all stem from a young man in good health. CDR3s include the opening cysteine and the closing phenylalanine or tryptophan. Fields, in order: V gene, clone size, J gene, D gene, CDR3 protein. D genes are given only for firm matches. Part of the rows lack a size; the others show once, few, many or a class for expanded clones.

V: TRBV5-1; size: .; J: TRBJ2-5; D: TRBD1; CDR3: CASSPGTGEGETQYF
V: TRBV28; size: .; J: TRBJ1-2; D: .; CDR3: CASSLGQAEYGYTF
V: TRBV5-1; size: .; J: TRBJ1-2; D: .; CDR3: CASSLVAGYGYTF
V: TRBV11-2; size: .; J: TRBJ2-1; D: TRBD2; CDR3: CASSSLTSGRNEQFF
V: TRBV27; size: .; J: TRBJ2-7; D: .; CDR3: CASSFTSRSSYEQYF
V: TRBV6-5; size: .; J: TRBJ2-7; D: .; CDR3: CASSPDRREQYF
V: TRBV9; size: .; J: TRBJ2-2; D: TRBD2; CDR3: CASSVGRTSLIGELFF
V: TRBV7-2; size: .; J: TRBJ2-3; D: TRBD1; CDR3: CASSLRDSLTDTQYF
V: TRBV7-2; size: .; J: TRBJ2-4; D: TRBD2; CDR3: CASSYPGLAGGPGWNIQYF
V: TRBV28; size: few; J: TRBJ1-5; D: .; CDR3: CASSYRVRNQPQHF
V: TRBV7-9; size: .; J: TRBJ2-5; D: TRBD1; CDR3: CASSQRGTGLETQYF
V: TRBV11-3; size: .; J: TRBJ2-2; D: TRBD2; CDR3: CASSDLDSGGDTGELFF
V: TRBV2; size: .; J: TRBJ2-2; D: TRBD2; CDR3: CASSAGLAGANTGELFF
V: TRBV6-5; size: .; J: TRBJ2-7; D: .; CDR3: CASSYFGGSPYEQYF
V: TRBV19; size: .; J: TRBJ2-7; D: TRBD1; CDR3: CASSMGTGPYEQYF
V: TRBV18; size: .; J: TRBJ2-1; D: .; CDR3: CASSPESGGPEQFF
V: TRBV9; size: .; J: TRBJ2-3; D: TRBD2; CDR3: CASSPGGGADTQYF
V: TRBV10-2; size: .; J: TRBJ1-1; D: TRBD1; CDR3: CASGDSPNTEAFF
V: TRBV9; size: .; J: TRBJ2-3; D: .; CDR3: CASSVGSRPDTQYF
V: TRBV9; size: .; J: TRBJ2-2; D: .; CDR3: CASSYYPGTENTGELFF
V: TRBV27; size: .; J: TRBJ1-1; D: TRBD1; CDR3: CASRGQQPNTEAFF
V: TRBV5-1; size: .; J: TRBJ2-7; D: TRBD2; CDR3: CASSDGPSGIHEQYF
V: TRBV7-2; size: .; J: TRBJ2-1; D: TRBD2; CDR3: CASSLAPLSAGDNEQFF
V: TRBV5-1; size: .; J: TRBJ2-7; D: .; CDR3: CASSLAGDPFIEQYF
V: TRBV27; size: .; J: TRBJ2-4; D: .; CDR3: CASSLGVAKNIQYF
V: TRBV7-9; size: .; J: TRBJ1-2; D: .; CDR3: CASSRDNYGYTF
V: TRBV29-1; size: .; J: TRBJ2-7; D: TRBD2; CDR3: CSVAQRGRHVSYEQYF
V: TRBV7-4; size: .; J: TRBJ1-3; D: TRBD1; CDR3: CASSSGTAGNTIYF
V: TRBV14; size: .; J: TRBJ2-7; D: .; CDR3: CASSQFHHEQYF
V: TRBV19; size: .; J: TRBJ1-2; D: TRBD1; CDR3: CASSPKGQGFNGYTF
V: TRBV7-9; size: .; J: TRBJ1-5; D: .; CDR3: CASSPPGASNQPQHF
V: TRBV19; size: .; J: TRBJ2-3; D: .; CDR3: CASSIPDRSDTQYF
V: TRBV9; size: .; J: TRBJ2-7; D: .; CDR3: CASSEGSDPPGEQYF
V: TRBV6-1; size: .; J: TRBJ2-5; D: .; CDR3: CASSAPGAGRYQETQYF
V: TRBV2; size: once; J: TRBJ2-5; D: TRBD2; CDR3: CASPLIGLAGSETQYF
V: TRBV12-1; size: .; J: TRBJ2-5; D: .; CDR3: CASSFARLAGRETQYF
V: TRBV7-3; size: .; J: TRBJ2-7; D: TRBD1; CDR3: CASSLYRGNEQYF
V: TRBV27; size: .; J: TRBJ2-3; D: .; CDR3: CASSLFNSGSTDTQYF
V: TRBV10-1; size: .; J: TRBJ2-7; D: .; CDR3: CASSDLREGGEQYF
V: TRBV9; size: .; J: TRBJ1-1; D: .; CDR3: CASSEGGGTEAFF
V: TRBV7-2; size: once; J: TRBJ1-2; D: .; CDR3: CASSLASTGYGYTF
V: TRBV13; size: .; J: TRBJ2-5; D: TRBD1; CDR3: CASSWGQEETQYF
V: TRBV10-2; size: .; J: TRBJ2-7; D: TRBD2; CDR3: CASSEGTSGSDEQYF
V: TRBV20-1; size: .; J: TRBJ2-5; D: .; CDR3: CRCGTQYF
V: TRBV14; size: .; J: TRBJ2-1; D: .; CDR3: CASSQAGAGYNEQFF
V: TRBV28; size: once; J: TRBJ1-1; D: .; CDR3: CASSSPGRPVFF
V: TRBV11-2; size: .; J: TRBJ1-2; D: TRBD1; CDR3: CASTQVEGARYGYTF
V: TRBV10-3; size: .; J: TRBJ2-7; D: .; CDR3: CAISESAGNEQYF
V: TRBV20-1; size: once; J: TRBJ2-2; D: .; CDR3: CSASKGGELFF